At least ten counts were recorded for the clone carrying this T cell receptor beta chain. Its antigen is not known. In TCRdb, the reads were re-called with MiXCR into one record per CDR3 protein. The sample has 200,000 to 250,000 distinct CDR3 sequences, roughly an eighth seen once. The sample is drawn from a study of T cell repertoires in cytomegalovirus infection. For the study at large: A matching HLA type, together with CMV infection, was signaled by public TCR beta signatures. Study-level results: CMV-specific HLA-C-restricted TCR beta clonotypes dominated the ex vivo response.

The CDR3 is 15 residues long. The V gene end was trimmed by 0 bases and the J gene end by 5 bases; junction bases not matched to a gene: 6. Germline V gene sequence: CDR1 SGHTA, CDR2 FQGNSA. The TCR originated in a human donor in good health (CMV status not recorded). Some clones in this sample may be carry-over from other donors' samples. The sample taken for sequencing was PBMCs. The chain has TRBV7-2 and TRBJ1-1; 7 bases are a match to TRBD1. The CDR3 coding sequence is TGTGCCAGCAGCTTAGCAAACAGGGGAGTTACTGAAGCTTTCTTT. Amino acid sequence: CASSLANRGVTEAFF.